This T cell receptor (beta chain) emerged from a study of blood T cell repertoires in COVID-19. The method was immunoSEQ multiplex PCR; TCRdb's version includes in-frame clones alone and lacks a portion of them. The sample has 150,000 to 200,000 clones; roughly 87% are singletons. Trimming shortened V by 0 bases and J by 5 bases, and 11 bases separated the two germline ends. CDR1 SGHKS and CDR2 YYEKEE come from the germline V gene (reference sequence). The CDR3 spans 14 residues. Sequencing was carried out using PBMCs or T cells enriched from blood (not recorded which). This sequence was found in a woman in her fifties or sixties who had recovered from COVID-19. This chain connects TRBV5-5 to TRBJ2-5; no reliable D call. The CDR3 nucleotides read TGTGCCAGCAGCTTGGCCTACAGTTCGGAGACCCAGTACTTC. Residues: CASSLAYSSETQYF.